This passage covers 20 T cell receptor beta chains from one sample sequenced in a study of cytomegalovirus exposure and HLA in healthy donors. It was with 60 Vbeta and 13 Jbeta primers that the PCR ran. Clones were read by immunoSEQ multiplex PCR, and TCRdb kept only the in-frame ones, dropping some. The sample lists 140,000 to 150,000 clones, approximately 80% occurring once. What was sequenced was PBMCs. The receptor set was obtained from a man aged 40-50 years in good health and CMV-seronegative.

This clone was observed once. The chain carries TRBV7-9 and TRBJ2-7; 8 nucleotides line up with TRBD1. CDR1 is SEHNR, CDR2 FQNEAQ, per germline (reference sequence). Trimming took 5 bases from V and 3 from J; bases not matched to a gene: 9. CDR3 length: 15 residues. The CDR3 nucleotides read TGTGCCAGCAGCCGAGGACAGGGTGTTGGCTACGAGCAGTACTTC. Amino acid sequence: CASSRGQGVGYEQYF. The variable domain in full, with the rest retrieved from reference TRBV7-9 and TRBJ2-7, is DTGVSQNPRHKITKRGQNVTFRCDPISEHNRLYWYRQTLGQGPEFLTYFQNEAQLEKSRLLSDRFSAERPKGSFSTLEIQRTEQGDSAMYLCASSRGQGVGYEQYFGPGTRLTVT.

V is TRBV18 and J is TRBJ2-7; 9 bases match TRBD1. Germline trimming cut 6 bases from V and 7 bases from J; bases unmatched to any gene: 4. The CDR3 spans 12 residues. The germline V gene encodes CDR1 KGHSH and CDR2 LQKENI. The CDR3 reads CASSPDRGEQYF. CDR3 coding DNA: TGTGCCAGCTCCCCTGACAGGGGGGAGCAGTACTTC.

The genes are TRBV7-2 and TRBJ2-6; 7 positions agree with TRBD1. CDR1 SGHTA and CDR2 FQGNSA come from the germline V gene. After removal of 5 bases from V and 1 base from J, the junction contained 11 bases not matched to a gene. The CDR3 consists of 18 residues. CDR3 DNA sequence: TGTGCCAGCAGCCTAACCCCGGGACAGCCGTCTGGGGCCAACGTCCTGACTTTC. Translating gives CASSLTPGQPSGANVLTF.

A few counts support this clone. The chain links TRBV27 to TRBJ2-7, with 10 bases matching TRBD1. V trimming: 3 bases; J trimming: 7 bases; junction bases outside the gene matches: 9. The germline gives CDR1 MNHEY, CDR2 SMNVEV (reference sequence). The CDR3 is 15 amino acids. The CDR3 bases are TGTGCCAGCAGTTTCCGACAGGGGGCCTATGGGGAGCAGTACTTC. Residues: CASSFRQGAYGEQYF.

The chain links TRBV7-3 to TRBJ1-5; D not resolved. V gave up 5 bases and J gave up 3 bases, with 8 bases separating them. This CDR3 region has 13 residues. CDR1 and CDR2 from the germline V gene are SGHTA and FQGTGA. CDR3 amino acids: CASSPDNNQPQHF. The CDR3, as DNA: TGTGCCAGCAGCCCTGACAACAATCAGCCCCAGCATTTT.

V and J are TRBV5-6 and TRBJ1-2, with 8 bases lining up with TRBD1. Losses at the gene ends were 3 bases for V and 4 bases for J; bases not matched to a gene: 8. From germline, CDR1 is SGHDT and CDR2 YYEEEE. The CDR3 covers 15 residues. CDR3 nucleotides: TGTGCCAGCAGCTCCGACAGGGGATGGGGCTATGGCTACACCTTC. It encodes CASSSDRGWGYGYTF.

This clone was counted once. The chain recombines TRBV5-4 with TRBJ2-2, with 13 bases matching TRBD2. This CDR3 has 19 residues. Looked up from germline, CDR1 is SGHNT and CDR2 is YYREEE (reference sequence). V was pared by 2 bases and J by 4 bases, with 11 bases of the junction left unmatched. CDR3 amino acids: CASSFPGLAGATGTGELFF. The CDR3 nucleotides are TGTGCCAGCAGCTTTCCAGGACTAGCGGGGGCCACGGGCACCGGGGAGCTGTTTTTT.

Here the CDR3 reads CASSKDWPGPGDTQYF. The CDR3 nucleotides are TGTGCCAGCAGCAAAGACTGGCCAGGCCCTGGGGATACGCAGTATTTT. The chain recombines TRBV21-1 with TRBJ2-3; the table names TRBD1, a call not compared with the DNA. TRBV21-1 is an annotated pseudogene. The CDR3 is 16 amino acids.

The chain links TRBV30 to TRBJ1-1; D remains unclear. CDR1 and CDR2 (germline): GTSNPN, SVGIG (reference sequence). The CDR3 length is 16 residues. Trimming shortened V by 0 bases and J by 6 bases, and 20 bases separated the two germline ends. The CDR3 reads CAWSVSGSRFGAEAFF. As DNA, the CDR3 is TGTGCCTGGAGTGTAAGCGGATCCCGGTTTGGCGCTGAAGCTTTCTTT.

Concerning this clone: This is likely a read error, given that the CDR3 carries no conserved phenylalanine or tryptophan at its end. The V gene is TRBV9, the J gene TRBJ2-4; 7 positions agree with TRBD1. The junction had 6 bases not matched to a gene; V was cut back by 5 bases and J by 1 base. This CDR3 has 15 amino acids. Germline CDR1 reads SGDLS; CDR2 reads YYNGEE. The CDR3 loop is CASSTGVQAKNIQYL. In DNA form, the CDR3 reads TGTGCCAGCAGTACAGGGGTCCAGGCCAAAAACATTCAGTACCTC.

The chain combines TRBV5-4 with TRBJ1-2, with 8 nucleotides matching TRBD1. V lost 7 bases and J lost 2; bases outside the gene matches: 10. Per germline, CDR1 SGHNT and CDR2 YYREEE (reference sequence). This CDR3 has 15 amino acids. CDR3 loop: CASSKPGQENYGYTF. For the CDR3, the DNA is TGTGCCAGCTCAAAACCGGGACAGGAGAACTATGGCTACACCTTC.

This rearrangement joins TRBV28 to TRBJ2-3, with D maybe TRBD2 (6 bases). CDR1 is MDHEN and CDR2 is SYDVKM in the germline V gene. The CDR3 contains 14 residues. V shed 11 bases and J shed 2 bases, with 17 bases lying between them. Written as DNA, the CDR3 is TGTGCCCCCTTATTTGGCGGGATCACAGATACGCAGTATTTT. It is translated as CAPLFGGITDTQYF. Using reference TRBV28 and TRBJ2-3 for the parts outside the CDR3, the full variable domain is DVKVTQSSRYLVKRTGEKVFLECVQDMDHENMFWYRQDPGLGLRLIYFSYDVKMKEKGDIPEGYSVSREKKERFSLILESASTNQTSMYLCAPLFGGITDTQYFGPGTRLTVL.

V is TRBV7-9 and J is TRBJ2-3, with 11 bases lining up with TRBD2. The junction had 15 bases not matched to a gene; V was cut back by 5 bases and J by 2 bases. The CDR3 consists of 19 residues. Germline CDR1 and CDR2: SEHNR and FQNEAQ (reference sequence). CDR3 sequence: CASSHIAGGPGYNTDTQYF. CDR3 DNA: TGTGCCAGCAGCCACATAGCGGGGGGGCCCGGTTATAACACAGATACGCAGTATTTT. Full variable domain (rest looked up from reference TRBV7-9 and TRBJ2-3): DTGVSQNPRHKITKRGQNVTFRCDPISEHNRLYWYRQTLGQGPEFLTYFQNEAQLEKSRLLSDRFSAERPKGSFSTLEIQRTEQGDSAMYLCASSHIAGGPGYNTDTQYFGPGTRLTVL.

This sequence joins TRBV28 and TRBJ2-1; 11 positions agree with TRBD2. The CDR3 runs 16 residues. Trimming removed 6 bases from V and 7 bases from J; junction bases left unmatched: 11. In germline, CDR1 is MDHEN, CDR2 SYDVKM. The CDR3 here is CASRFLSGGAGNEQFF. CDR3 DNA: TGTGCCAGCAGATTTCTTAGCGGGGGGGCGGGGAATGAGCAGTTCTTC.

This chain connects TRBV29-1 to TRBJ1-1; D call uncertain. CDR1 is SQVTM and CDR2 is ANQGSEA in the germline V gene. This CDR3 is built from 16 residues. V was clipped by 2 bases and J by 5 bases, with 21 bases between them. The CDR3 here is CSVERMVEPPRTEAFF. The DNA of the CDR3 is TGCAGCGTTGAAAGAATGGTGGAGCCCCCCCGGACTGAAGCTTTCTTT.

The rearrangement joins TRBV7-2 to TRBJ2-7; maybe TRBD2 (6 bases). Per the germline V gene, CDR1 is SGHTA and CDR2 is FQGNSA. V lost 1 base to trimming and J lost 1 base, with 14 bases between them. The CDR3 has 16 residues. The CDR3 DNA follows: TGTGCCAGCAGCTTAGGAAACTCCGGGGGATCCTACGAGCAGTACTTC. Translated, it gives CASSLGNSGGSYEQYF.

This clone appeared once. Here the CDR3 DNA reads TGTGCCAGCAGCTTAGTGGGGGCTCTCCAAGAGACCCAGTACTTC. Protein product: CASSLVGALQETQYF. The J gene is TRBJ2-5, the V gene TRBV7-2; maybe TRBD1 (6 bases). The V gene's germline CDR1 is SGHTA and CDR2 FQGNSA. CDR3 size: 15 residues. Trimming left V 1 base short and J 1 base short, with 10 bases between.

The chain couples TRBV7-3 to TRBJ2-1, with 13 bases matching TRBD2. V lost 5 bases, J lost 10 bases, and 8 bases stayed unmatched. Germline V gene sequence: CDR1 SGHTA, CDR2 FQGTGA. The CDR3 has 15 amino acids. The CDR3 is CASSLTSGGFGEQFF. The CDR3 DNA follows: TGTGCCAGCAGCCTGACTAGCGGGGGGTTCGGGGAGCAGTTCTTC.

This clone was seen only once. The V call is TRBV19, the J call TRBJ1-5; D gene uncertain. The V gene lost 4 bases and the J gene lost 3 bases, with 10 bases spanning the gap. This CDR3 region has 14 residues. Germline CDR1 is LNHDA and CDR2 is SQIVND (reference sequence). CDR3 DNA: TGTGCCAGTAGTACAGGTCCTTTCAATCAGCCCCAGCATTTT. Translating it yields CASSTGPFNQPQHF.

V usage is TRBV7-2 and J usage is TRBJ2-7, with D possibly TRBD1 on 5 matching bases. Germline CDR1 is SGHTA and CDR2 is FQGNSA. Trimming took off 1 base at V and 4 bases at J, with 20 bases between the two ends. CDR3 size: 17 residues. The CDR3 here is CASSLDRQRRAGYEQYF. CDR3 sequence (DNA): TGTGCCAGCAGCTTAGACAGGCAAAGACGGGCCGGGTACGAGCAGTACTTC.